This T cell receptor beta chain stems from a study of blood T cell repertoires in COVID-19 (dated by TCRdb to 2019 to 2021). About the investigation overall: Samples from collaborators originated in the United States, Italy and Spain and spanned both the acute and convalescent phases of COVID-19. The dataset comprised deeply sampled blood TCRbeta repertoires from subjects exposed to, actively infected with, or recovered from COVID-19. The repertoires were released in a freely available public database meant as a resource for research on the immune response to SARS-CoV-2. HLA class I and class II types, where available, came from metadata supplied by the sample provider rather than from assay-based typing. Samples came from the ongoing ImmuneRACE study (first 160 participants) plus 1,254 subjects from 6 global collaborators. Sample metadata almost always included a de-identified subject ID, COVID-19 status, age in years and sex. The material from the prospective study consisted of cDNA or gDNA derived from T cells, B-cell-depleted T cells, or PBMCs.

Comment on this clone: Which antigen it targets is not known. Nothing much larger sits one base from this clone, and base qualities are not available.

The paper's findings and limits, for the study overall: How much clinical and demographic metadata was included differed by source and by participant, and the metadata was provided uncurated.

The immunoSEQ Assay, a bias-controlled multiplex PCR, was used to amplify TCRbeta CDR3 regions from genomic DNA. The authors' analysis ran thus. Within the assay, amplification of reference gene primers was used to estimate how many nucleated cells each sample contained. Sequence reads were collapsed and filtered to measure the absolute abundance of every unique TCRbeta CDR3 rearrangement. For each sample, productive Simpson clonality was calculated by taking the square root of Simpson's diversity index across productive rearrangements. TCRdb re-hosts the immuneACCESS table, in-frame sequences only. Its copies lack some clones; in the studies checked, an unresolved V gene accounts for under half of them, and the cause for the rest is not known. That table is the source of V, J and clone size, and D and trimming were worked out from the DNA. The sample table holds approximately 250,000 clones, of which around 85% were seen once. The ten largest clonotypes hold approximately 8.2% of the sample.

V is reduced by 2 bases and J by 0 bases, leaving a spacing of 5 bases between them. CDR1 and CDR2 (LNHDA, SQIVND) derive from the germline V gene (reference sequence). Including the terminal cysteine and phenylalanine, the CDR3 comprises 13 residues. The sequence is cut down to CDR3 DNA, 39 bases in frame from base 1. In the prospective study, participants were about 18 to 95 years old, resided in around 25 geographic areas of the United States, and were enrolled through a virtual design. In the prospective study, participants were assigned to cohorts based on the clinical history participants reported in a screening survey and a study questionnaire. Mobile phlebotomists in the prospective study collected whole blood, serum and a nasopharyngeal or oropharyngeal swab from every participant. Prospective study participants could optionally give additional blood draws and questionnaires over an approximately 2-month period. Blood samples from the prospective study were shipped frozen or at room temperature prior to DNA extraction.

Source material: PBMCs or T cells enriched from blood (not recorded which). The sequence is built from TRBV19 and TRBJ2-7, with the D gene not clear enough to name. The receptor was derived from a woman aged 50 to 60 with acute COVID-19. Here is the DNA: TGTGCCAGTAGTATAACAGTCTCCTACGAGCAGTACTTC. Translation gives CASSITVSYEQYF.